A single T cell receptor beta chain is shown here with its context. Per the authors' pipeline: Counts of nucleated cells, estimated from reference gene primer amplification, were obtained. Here immunoSEQ multiplex PCR was the method, and the copy in TCRdb shows in-frame clones only, minus some. D and trimming were read from the DNA, whereas the V and J calls and clone size are those reported in that table. Found here are around 230,000 clones, approximately 80% of them singletons; the top ten hold around 26%. The sample comes from a study of blood T cell repertoires in COVID-19. Germline CDR1 is SGHRS and CDR2 is YFSETQ. The CDR3 is 14 residues long. Between the trimmed V and J ends, which lost 7 bases and 1 base, there was a span of 14 bases.

J is TRBJ1-2 and V is TRBV5-1; D possibly corresponds to TRBD1 (6 bases). Sequencing was performed on peripheral blood. The receptor's source is a man aged 35 to 55 with acute or convalescent COVID-19. CDR3 protein: CASGRTESNYGYTF. CDR3 nucleotide sequence: TGCGCCAGCGGACGGACAGAGAGTAACTATGGCTACACCTTC.